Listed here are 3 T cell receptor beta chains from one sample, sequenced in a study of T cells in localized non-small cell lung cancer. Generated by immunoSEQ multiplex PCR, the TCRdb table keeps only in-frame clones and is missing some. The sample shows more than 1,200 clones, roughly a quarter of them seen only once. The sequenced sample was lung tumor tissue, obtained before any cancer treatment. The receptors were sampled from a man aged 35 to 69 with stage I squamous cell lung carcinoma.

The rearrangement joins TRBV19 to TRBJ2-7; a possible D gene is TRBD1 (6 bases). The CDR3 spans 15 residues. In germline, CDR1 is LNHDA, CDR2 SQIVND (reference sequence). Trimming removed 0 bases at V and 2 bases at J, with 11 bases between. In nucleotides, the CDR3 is TGTGCCAGTAGTATAGATGGGGGCCGGACCTACGAGCAGTACTTC. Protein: CASSIDGGRTYEQYF.

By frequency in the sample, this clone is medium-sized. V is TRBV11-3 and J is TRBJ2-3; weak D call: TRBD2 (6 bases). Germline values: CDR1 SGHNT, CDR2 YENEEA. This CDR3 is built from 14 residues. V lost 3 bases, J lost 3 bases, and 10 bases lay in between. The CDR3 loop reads CASSLELATDTQYF. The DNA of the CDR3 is TGTGCCAGCAGCTTGGAACTAGCAACAGATACGCAGTATTTT.

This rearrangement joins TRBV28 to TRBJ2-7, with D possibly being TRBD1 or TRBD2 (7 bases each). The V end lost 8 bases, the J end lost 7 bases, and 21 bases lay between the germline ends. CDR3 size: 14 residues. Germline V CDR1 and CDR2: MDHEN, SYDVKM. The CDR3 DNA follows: TGTGCCAGCGGCACGGGGGGAGGGGGCGGTGAGCAGTACTTC. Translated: CASGTGGGGGEQYF.